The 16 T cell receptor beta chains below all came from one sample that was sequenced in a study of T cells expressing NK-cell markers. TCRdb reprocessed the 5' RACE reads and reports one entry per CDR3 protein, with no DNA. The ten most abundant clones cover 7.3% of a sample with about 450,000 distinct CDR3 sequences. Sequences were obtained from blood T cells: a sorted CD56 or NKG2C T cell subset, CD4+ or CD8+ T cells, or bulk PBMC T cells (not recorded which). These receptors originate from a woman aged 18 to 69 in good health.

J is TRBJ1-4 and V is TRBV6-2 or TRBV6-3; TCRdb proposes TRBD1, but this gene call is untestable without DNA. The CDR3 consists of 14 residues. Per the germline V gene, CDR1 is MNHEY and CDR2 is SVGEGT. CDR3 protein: CASSPDRGRQKLFF.

The CDR3 reads CASSLSVDASTDTQYF. The chain recombines TRBV5-1 with TRBJ2-3. Germline CDR1 and CDR2: SGHRS and YFSETQ. This CDR3 contains 16 residues.

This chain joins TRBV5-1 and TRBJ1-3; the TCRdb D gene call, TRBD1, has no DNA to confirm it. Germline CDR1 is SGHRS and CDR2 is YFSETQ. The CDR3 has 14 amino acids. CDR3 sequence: CASATDRGGNTIYF.

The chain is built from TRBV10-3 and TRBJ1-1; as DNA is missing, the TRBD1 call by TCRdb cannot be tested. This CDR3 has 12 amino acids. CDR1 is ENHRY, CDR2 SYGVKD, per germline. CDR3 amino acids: CAITTGTGEAFF.

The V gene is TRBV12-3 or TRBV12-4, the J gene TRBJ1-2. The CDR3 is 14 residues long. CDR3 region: CASSLGSPNYGYTF.

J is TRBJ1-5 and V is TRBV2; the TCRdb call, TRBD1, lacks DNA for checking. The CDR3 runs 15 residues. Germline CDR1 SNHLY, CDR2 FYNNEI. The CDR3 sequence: CASRDGGHSNQPQHF.

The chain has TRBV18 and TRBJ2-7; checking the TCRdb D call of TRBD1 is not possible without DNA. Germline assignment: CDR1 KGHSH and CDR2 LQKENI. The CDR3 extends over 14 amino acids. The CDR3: CASSPGTEVYEQYF.

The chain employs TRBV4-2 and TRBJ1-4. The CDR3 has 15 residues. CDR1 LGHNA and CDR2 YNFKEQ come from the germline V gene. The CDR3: CASSQGPSTNEKLFF.

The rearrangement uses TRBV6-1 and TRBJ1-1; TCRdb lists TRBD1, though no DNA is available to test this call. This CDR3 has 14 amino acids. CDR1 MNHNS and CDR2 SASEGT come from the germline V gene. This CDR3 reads CASSEVEGFTEAFF.

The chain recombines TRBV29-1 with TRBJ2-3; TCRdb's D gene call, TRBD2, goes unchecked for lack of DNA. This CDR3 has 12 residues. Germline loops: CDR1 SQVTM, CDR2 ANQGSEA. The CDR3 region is CSALSEGDTQYF.

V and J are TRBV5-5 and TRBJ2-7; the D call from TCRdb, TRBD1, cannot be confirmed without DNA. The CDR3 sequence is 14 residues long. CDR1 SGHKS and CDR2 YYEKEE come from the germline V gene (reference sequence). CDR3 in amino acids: CASSSRDTPYEQYF.

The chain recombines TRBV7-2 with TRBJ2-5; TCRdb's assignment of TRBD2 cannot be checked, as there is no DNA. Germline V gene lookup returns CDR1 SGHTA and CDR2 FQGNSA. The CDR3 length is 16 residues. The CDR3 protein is CASSSGGVSPRETQYF.

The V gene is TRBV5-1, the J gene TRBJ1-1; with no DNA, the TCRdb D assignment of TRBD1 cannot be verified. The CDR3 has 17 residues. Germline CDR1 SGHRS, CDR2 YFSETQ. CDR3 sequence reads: CASSLALGQALNTEAFF.

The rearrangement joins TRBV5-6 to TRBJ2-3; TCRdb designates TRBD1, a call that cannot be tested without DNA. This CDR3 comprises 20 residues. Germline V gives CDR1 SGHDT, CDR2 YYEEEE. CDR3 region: CASRWTGYHERGVFTDTQYF.

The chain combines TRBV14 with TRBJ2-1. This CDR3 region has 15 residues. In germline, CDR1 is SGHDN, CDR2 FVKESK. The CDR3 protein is CASSQRPSPFNEQFF.

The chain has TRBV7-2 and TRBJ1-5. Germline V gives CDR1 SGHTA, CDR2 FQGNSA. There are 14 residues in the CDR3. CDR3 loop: CASSPHGVGQPQHF.